This T cell receptor (beta chain) was retrieved from a study of blood T cells in healthy people across ages. Overall study findings and caveats: No conclusive comparison of naive versus antigen-experienced cells was possible with unsorted PBMCs. The study found TCR beta diversity correlated strongly with naive T cell percentage.

On this clonotype itself: The antigen remains undetermined.

Alongside a J-beta primer mix, a sample-barcoded 5' primer served in a second PCR lasting roughly 6 to 11 cycles. TCRdb re-called the 5' RACE reads with MiXCR, one entry per CDR3 protein. Altogether roughly 1,300,000 distinct CDR3 sequences are present, roughly 59% being singletons, with the ten largest covering over 5%. The source material was blood. This TCR derives from a man younger than 30 in good health.

The CDR3, as DNA: TGCAGCGTTGAAAAGGGACAGAAATACAACAATGAGCAGTTCTTC. It encodes CSVEKGQKYNNEQFF. J is TRBJ2-1 and V is TRBV29-1, with 7 bases lining up with TRBD1. Germline V gene lookup returns CDR1 SQVTM and CDR2 ANQGSEA. CDR3 size: 15 residues. J gave up 5 bases and V 2 bases, and 9 bases lay outside the gene matches.